The source of this T cell receptor (beta chain) is a study of T cells in Graves' hyperthyroidism and ophthalmopathy. Study in general: Once the initial diagnosis was made, peripheral blood was obtained before any treatment.

CDR1 is SGHAT, CDR2 FQNNGV, per germline. The V end was cut by 0 bases, the J end by 6 bases, with 8 bases between. The CDR3 is 14 amino acids. In this sample, this clonotype turned up many times. What was amplified from RNA transcripts were TCR beta CDR3 regions. The study used the HTBI primer set for a first-round RT-PCR of the TCR CDR3. MiXCR, run by TCRdb on the multiplex PCR reads, gives a single entry per CDR3 protein. The table includes 250,000 to 300,000 distinct CDR3 sequences, around a fifth detected once. Sequenced: blood. This chain connects TRBV11-2 to TRBJ2-2, with unresolved D. This clonotype was obtained from a man aged 50 to 60 with Graves' ophthalmopathy. CDR3 coding DNA: TGTGCCAGCAGCTTAGATCGTTATTCCGGGGAGCTGTTTTTT. It encodes CASSLDRYSGELFF.